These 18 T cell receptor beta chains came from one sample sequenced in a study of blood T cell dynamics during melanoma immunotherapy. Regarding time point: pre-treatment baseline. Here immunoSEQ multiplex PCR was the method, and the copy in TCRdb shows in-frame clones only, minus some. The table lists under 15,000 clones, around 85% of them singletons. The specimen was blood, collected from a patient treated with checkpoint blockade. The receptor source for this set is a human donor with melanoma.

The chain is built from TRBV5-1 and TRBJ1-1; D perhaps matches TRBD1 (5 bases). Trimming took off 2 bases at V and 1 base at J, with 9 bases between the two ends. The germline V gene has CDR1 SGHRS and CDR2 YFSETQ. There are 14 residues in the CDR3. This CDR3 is CASSFSQGNTEAFF. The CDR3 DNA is TGCGCCAGCAGCTTTTCGCAGGGGAACACTGAAGCTTTCTTT.

The CDR3 reads CASSYSATTNTEAFF. DNA for the CDR3: TGTGCCAGCAGTTACTCAGCGACTACTAACACTGAAGCTTTCTTT. This rearrangement joins TRBV6-6 to TRBJ1-1; D call uncertain. The germline gives CDR1 MNHNY, CDR2 SVGAGI (reference sequence). The CDR3 spans 15 residues. Trimming cost V 0 bases and J 2 bases, with 10 bases left between them.

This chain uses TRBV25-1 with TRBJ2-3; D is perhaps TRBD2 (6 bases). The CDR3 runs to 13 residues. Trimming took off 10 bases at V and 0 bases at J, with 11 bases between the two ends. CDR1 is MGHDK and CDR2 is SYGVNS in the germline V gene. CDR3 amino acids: CATGSLSTDTQYF. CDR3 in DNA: TGTGCCACCGGGAGCCTCAGCACAGATACGCAGTATTTT.

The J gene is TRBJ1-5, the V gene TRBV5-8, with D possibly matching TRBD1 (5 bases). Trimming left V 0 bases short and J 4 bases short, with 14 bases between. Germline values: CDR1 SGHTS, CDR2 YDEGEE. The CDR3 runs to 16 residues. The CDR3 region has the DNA TGTGCCAGCAGCTTGGCCGGTGGTAAGGGGAATCAGCCCCAGCATTTT. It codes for CASSLAGGKGNQPQHF.

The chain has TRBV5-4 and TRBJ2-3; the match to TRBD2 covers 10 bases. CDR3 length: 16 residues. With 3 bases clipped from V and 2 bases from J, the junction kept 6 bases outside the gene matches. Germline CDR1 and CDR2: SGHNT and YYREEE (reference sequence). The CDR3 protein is CASSWTSGRDTDTQYF. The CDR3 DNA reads TGTGCCAGCAGCTGGACTAGCGGACGGGACACAGATACGCAGTATTTT.

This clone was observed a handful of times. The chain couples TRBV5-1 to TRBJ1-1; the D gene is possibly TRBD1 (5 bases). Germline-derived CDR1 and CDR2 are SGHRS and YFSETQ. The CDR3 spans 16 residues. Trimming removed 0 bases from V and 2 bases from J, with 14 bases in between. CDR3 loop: CASSLGERGANTEAFF. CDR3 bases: TGCGCCAGCAGCTTGGGAGAGCGAGGGGCTAACACTGAAGCTTTCTTT.

CDR3 DNA sequence: TGCACCGGATCGAGGAGCGGTAGCACAGATACGCAGTATTTT. It encodes CTGSRSGSTDTQYF. This chain connects TRBV29-1 to TRBJ2-3; D is possibly TRBD2 (5 bases). Germline CDR1 reads SQVTM; CDR2 reads ANQGSEA. The CDR3 sequence is 14 residues long.

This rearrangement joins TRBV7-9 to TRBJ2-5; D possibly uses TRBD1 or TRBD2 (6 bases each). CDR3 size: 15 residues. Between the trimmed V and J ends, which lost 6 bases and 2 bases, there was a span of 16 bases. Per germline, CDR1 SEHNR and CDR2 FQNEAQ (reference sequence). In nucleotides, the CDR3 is TGTGCCAGCAGTCCTTCTGGGGGGCGTCAAGAGACCCAGTACTTC. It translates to CASSPSGGRQETQYF.

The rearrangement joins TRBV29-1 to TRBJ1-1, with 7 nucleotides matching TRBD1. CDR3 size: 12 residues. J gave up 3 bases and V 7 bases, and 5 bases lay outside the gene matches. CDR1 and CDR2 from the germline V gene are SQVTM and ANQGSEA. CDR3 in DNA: TGCAGCGCCCGGGACAGCTACACTGAAGCTTTCTTT. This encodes CSARDSYTEAFF.

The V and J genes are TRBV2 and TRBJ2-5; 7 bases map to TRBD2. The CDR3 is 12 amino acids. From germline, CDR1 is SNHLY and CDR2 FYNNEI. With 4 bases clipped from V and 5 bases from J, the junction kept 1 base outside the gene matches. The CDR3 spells CASSAGRETQYF. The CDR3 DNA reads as TGTGCCAGCAGTGCCGGGAGGGAGACCCAGTACTTC.

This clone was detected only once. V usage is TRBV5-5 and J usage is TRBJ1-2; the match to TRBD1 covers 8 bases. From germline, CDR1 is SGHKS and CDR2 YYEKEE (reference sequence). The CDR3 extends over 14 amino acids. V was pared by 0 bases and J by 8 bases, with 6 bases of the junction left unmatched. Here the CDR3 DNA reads TGTGCCAGCAGCTTGGCCCCGGACAGGGACGGCTACACCTTC. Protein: CASSLAPDRDGYTF.

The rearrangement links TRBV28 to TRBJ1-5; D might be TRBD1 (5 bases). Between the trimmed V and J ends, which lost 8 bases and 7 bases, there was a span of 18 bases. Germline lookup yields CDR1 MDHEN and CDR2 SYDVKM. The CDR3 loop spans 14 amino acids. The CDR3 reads CASGGLRVDQPQHF. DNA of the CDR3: TGTGCCAGCGGGGGTTTACGGGTTGACCAGCCCCAGCATTTT.

CDR3: CASSFRPGGDSPLHF. The CDR3 DNA is TGCGCCAGCAGCTTTAGACCGGGAGGGGATTCACCCCTCCACTTT. The chain recombines TRBV5-1 with TRBJ1-6, with a possible D match to TRBD1 (5 bases). Germline V gives CDR1 SGHRS, CDR2 YFSETQ. The CDR3 consists of 15 residues. V lost 2 bases and J 8 bases, leaving 14 bases between the germline ends.

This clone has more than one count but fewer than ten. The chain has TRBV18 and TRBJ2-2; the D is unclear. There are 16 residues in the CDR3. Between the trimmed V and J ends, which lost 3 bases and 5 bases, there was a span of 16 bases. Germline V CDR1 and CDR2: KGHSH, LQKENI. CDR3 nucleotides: TGTGCCAGCTCACCGTTAGTGGTAGGCGAGACCGGGGAGCTGTTTTTT. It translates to CASSPLVVGETGELFF.

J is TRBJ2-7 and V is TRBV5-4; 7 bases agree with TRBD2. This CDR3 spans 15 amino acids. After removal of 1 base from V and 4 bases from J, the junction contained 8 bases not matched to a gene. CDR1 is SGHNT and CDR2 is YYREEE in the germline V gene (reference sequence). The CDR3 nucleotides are TGTGCCAGCAGCTTGTTGGGCGGGAGATTTTACGAGCAGTACTTC. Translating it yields CASSLLGGRFYEQYF. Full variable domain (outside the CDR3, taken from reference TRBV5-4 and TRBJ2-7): ETGVTQSPTHLIKTRGQQVTLRCSSQSGHNTVSWYQQALGQGPQFIFQYYREEENGRGNFPPRFSGLQFPNYSSELNVNALELDDSALYLCASSLLGGRFYEQYFGPGTRLTVT.

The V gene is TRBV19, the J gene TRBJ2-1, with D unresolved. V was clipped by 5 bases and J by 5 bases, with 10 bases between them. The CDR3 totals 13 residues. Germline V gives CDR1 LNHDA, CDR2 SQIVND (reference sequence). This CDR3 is CASSARSNNEQFF. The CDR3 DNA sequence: TGTGCCAGTAGTGCACGAAGTAACAATGAGCAGTTCTTC.

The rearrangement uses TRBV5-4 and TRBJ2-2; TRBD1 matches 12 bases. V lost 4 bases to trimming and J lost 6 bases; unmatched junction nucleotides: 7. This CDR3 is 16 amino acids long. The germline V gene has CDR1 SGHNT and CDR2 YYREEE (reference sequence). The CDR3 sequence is CASSPGGQGAPGELFF. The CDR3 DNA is TGTGCCAGCAGCCCGGGGGGACAGGGGGCCCCCGGGGAGCTGTTTTTT.

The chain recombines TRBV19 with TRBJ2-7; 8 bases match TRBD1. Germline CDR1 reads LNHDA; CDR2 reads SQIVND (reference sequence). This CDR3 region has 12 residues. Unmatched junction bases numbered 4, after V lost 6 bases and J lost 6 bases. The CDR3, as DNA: TGTGCCAGTAGCGACAGGGGCCGCGAGCAGTACTTC. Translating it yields CASSDRGREQYF.